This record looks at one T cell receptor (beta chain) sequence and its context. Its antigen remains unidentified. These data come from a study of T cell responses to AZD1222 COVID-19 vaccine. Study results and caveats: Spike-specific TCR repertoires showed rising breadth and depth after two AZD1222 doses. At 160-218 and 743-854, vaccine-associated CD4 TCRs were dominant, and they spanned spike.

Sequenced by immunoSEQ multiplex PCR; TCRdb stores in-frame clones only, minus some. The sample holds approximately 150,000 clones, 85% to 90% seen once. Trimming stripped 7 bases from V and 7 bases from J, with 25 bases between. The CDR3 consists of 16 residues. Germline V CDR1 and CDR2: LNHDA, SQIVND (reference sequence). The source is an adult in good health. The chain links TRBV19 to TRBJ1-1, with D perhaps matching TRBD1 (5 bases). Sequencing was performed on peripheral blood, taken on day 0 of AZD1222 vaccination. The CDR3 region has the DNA TGTGCCAGTACTCACCCCCCGGGACCCTCAGGACATGAAGCTTTCTTT. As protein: CASTHPPGPSGHEAFF.